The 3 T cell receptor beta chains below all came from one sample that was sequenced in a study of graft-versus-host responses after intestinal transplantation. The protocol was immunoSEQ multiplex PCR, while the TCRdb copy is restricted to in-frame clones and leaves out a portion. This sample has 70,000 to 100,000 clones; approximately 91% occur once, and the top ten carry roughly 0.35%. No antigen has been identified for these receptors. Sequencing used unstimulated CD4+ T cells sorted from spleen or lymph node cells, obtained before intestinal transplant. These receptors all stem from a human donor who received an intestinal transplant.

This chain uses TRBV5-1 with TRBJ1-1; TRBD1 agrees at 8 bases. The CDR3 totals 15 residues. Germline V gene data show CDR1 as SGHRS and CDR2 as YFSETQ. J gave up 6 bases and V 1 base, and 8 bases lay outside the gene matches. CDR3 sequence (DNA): TGCGCCAGCAGCTTGACCCAGGGGGCAATCGCTGAAGCTTTCTTT. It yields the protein CASSLTQGAIAEAFF.

The CDR3 DNA reads as TGTGCCAGCAGCTTGGGGACTAGCGGGACTGGGAACGAGCAGTACTTC. It is translated as CASSLGTSGTGNEQYF. The V gene is TRBV7-9, the J gene TRBJ2-7; TRBD2 matches 13 bases. The junction had 7 bases not matched to a gene; V was cut back by 3 bases and J by 5 bases. Germline CDR1 and CDR2: SEHNR and FQNEAQ (reference sequence). The CDR3 loop spans 16 amino acids. The full variable domain, completed using reference TRBV7-9 and TRBJ2-7, is DTGVSQNPRHKITKRGQNVTFRCDPISEHNRLYWYRQTLGQGPEFLTYFQNEAQLEKSRLLSDRFSAERPKGSFSTLEIQRTEQGDSAMYLCASSLGTSGTGNEQYFGPGTRLTVT.

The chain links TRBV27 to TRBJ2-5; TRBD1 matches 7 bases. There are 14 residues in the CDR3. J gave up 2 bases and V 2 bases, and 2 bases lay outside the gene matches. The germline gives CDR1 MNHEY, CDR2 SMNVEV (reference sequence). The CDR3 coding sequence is TGTGCCAGCAGTTTAGGCAGGGGGCAAGAGACCCAGTACTTC. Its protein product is CASSLGRGQETQYF.